This T cell receptor (beta chain) was sequenced in a study of graft-versus-host responses after intestinal transplantation. About the research overall: Isolated intestinal, liver-intestinal, or multivisceral transplants were what recipients had. Among the recipients, all got anti-thymocyte globulin induction and then tacrolimus and steroids for approximately 3 years.

On this clone: What it binds is unknown.

After removal of 1 base from V and 2 bases from J, the junction contained 3 bases not matched to a gene. The CDR3 extends over 15 amino acids. The germline CDR1 and CDR2 sequences are SGHRS and YFSETQ. Broader study findings: Detection of GvH clones occurred in recipient marrow, and some had their first appearance in ileum or blood. Some patients had graft-donor T cell macrochimerism. In their allografts, the ratios of graft-versus-host to host-versus-graft T cell clones were high.

Profiled with immunoSEQ multiplex PCR; TCRdb holds only in-frame clones, not every one. The sample consists of approximately 68,000 clones, 90% of them appearing once. The receptor was derived from a human donor who was the organ donor for an intestinal transplant. Sequenced here: unstimulated CD8+ T cells sorted from spleen or lymph node cells, sampled before transplant. The chain carries TRBV5-1 and TRBJ2-1; 7 nucleotides agree with TRBD1. CDR3 sequence: CASSLLGTAYNEQFF. The CDR3 region has the DNA TGCGCCAGCAGCTTGCTCGGGACAGCCTACAATGAGCAGTTCTTC.